The TCR beta chain described here comes from a study of high-grade serous ovarian cancer treatment subgroups. Background on the study: Each sample yielded on average approximately 7,700 unique TCR beta rearrangements from over 12,000 reads.

Trimming stripped 2 bases from V and 5 bases from J, with 10 bases between. Germline-derived CDR1 and CDR2 are LNHDA and SQIVND (reference sequence). CDR3 length: 13 amino acids. Data came from immunoSEQ multiplex PCR; TCRdb stores just in-frame clones and leaves some out. Counted here are 4,800 or so clones, 65% to 70% occurring once; the ten biggest clones make up less than 9.5%. Tumor tissue was taken before any definitive surgery or chemotherapy was given. A word on this clone: What it binds is not known.

General study points: Clonal relatedness tracked neoantigen level, and by trend copy number and mutation load. Same-patient tumor repertoires overlapped at roughly 0.1 to 0.79; different patients barely overlapped. These tumor repertoires lack spatial information from bulk sequencing.

The TCR comes from a human donor with high-grade serous ovarian cancer. Sample: tumor tissue. The rearrangement links TRBV19 to TRBJ2-7, with D unresolved. CDR3 region: CASSIKTFNEQYF. The DNA of the CDR3 is TGTGCCAGTAGTATAAAGACCTTCAACGAGCAGTACTTC.